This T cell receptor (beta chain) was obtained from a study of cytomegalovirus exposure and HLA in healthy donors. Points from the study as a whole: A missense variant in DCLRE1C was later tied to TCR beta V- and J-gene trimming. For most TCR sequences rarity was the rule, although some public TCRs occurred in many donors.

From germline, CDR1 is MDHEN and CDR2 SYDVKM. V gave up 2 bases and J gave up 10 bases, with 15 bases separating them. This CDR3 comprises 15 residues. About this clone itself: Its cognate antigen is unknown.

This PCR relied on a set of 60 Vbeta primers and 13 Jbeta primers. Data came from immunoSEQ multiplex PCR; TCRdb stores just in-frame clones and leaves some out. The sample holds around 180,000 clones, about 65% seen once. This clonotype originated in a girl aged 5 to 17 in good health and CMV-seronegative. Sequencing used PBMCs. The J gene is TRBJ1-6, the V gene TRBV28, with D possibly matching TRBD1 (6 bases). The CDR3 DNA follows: TGTGCCAGCAGTTTAGAAGCGGGGGCCCAATCACCCCTCCACTTT. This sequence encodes CASSLEAGAQSPLHF. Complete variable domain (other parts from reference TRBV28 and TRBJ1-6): DVKVTQSSRYLVKRTGEKVFLECVQDMDHENMFWYRQDPGLGLRLIYFSYDVKMKEKGDIPEGYSVSREKKERFSLILESASTNQTSMYLCASSLEAGAQSPLHFGNGTRLTVT.